This is a list of T cell receptor beta chains from one sample in a study of control samples from healthy donors and cancer patients. The table came from immunoSEQ multiplex PCR; TCRdb's copy has only in-frame clones and leaves some out. The sample yields under 150,000 clones, around 87% seen once. Material: blood. The source of these receptors is a middle-aged man in good health. The CDR3 runs from the conserved cysteine through the conserved F or W. Fields, in order: V gene, J gene, CDR3 protein.

>TRBV7-6|TRBJ2-7
CASSLGGTGAGAHEQYF
>TRBV11-3|TRBJ1-2
CASSLAPHYGYTF
>TRBV11-2|TRBJ1-5
CASSLVLNQPQHF
>TRBV3-1/TRBV3-2|TRBJ1-3
CASSQQSSGNTIYF
>TRBV9|TRBJ1-1
CASSFRTANTEAFF
>TRBV10-1|TRBJ2-5
CASSVNMAQETQYF
>TRBV3-1/TRBV3-2|TRBJ2-5
CASSKQETQYF
>TRBV4-1|TRBJ2-7
CASSQERGGGWYEQYF
>TRBV29-1|TRBJ2-7
CSVTSGQGSYEQYF
>TRBV7-8|TRBJ2-5
CASSRGSQGETQYF
>TRBV4-3|TRBJ1-4
CASSQDQTGDEKLFF
>TRBV6-4|TRBJ2-7
CASSEQWSLRDLSYEQYF
>TRBV11-3|TRBJ1-6
CASSLDGVNSPLHF
>TRBV29-1|TRBJ1-1
CSASGQGNTEAFF
>TRBV6-6|TRBJ2-1
CASSYYRDNEQFF
>TRBV7-2|TRBJ1-2
CASSLGFLSSGYTF
>TRBV5-1|TRBJ2-5
CASSVPPETQYF
>TRBV7-9|TRBJ1-1
CASSSPGLLGTEAFF
>TRBV2|TRBJ1-2
CASSELRGRYGYTF
>TRBV25-1|TRBJ1-5
CASRGQNQPQHF
>TRBV7-2|TRBJ1-1
CASSPPAPWGTEAFF
>TRBV5-1|TRBJ1-2
CASSLERVSDGYTF
>TRBV11-3|TRBJ2-2
CASSVRGDSFTGELFF
>TRBV24-1|TRBJ2-1
CATSDLLSYNEQFF
>TRBV7-9|TRBJ2-7
CASSRLAGVHEQYF
>TRBV25-1|TRBJ2-5
CASSHPGTGQETQYF
>TRBV6-5|TRBJ1-5
CASRPDRSNQPQHF
>TRBV6-1|TRBJ1-3
CASSDPGNTIYF
>TRBV30|TRBJ1-5
CAWSPTANQPQHF
>TRBV6-2/TRBV6-3|TRBJ2-5
CASSLSERTGYQETQYF
>TRBV3-1/TRBV3-2|TRBJ2-5
CASSLTPRQKETQYF
>TRBV3-1/TRBV3-2|TRBJ1-5
CASSQLTGNQPQHF
>TRBV24-1|TRBJ2-3
CATSDLGALGTDTQYF
>TRBV6-5|TRBJ2-2
CASSYVKVTGELFF
>TRBV19|TRBJ2-7
CASSSRTGGLAYEQYF
>TRBV6-5|TRBJ2-7
CASSFSGRGTYEQYF
>TRBV2|TRBJ1-3
CASSRQLSGNTIYF
>TRBV18|TRBJ1-1
CASSPRPGTGLNTEAFF
>TRBV5-4|TRBJ2-3
CASSPGLETDTQYF
>TRBV4-3|TRBJ2-3
CASSHRTGSDTQYF
>TRBV7-2|TRBJ2-1
CASSPQGTRNNEQFF
>TRBV18|TRBJ1-6
CASSRQGASNSPLHF
>TRBV2|TRBJ1-4
CASSGLGEKLFF
>TRBV5-1|TRBJ2-5
CASSLGGGASQTQYF
>TRBV11-3|TRBJ1-4
CASSRPQGQVNEKLFF
>TRBV6-4|TRBJ2-3
CASSPRQGADTQYF
>TRBV24-1|TRBJ2-1
CATSDPNTDRNNEQFF
>TRBV10-1|TRBJ1-6
CASSVRARSPLHF
>TRBV18|TRBJ1-1
CASSRTGTGEAFF
>TRBV14|TRBJ1-3
CASSQGGQGARGNTIYF
>TRBV7-2|TRBJ2-4
CAISAGGLGAKNIQYF
>TRBV19|TRBJ2-5
CATKTQEETQYF
>TRBV5-1|TRBJ2-1
CASSLERGYNEQFF
>TRBV14|TRBJ2-5
CASSQPPLKTQYF
>TRBV4-1|TRBJ1-4
CASSPSTAESNEKLFF
>TRBV7-8|TRBJ1-4
CASSLMRLTGKITNEKLFF
>TRBV18|TRBJ2-2
CASSPKNPRGANTGELFF
>TRBV2|TRBJ1-2
CASSEDRRLYGYTF
>TRBV12-3/TRBV12-4|TRBJ2-7
CASSRYRNEQYF
>TRBV14|TRBJ1-2
CASSQEKRTGGGGYTF